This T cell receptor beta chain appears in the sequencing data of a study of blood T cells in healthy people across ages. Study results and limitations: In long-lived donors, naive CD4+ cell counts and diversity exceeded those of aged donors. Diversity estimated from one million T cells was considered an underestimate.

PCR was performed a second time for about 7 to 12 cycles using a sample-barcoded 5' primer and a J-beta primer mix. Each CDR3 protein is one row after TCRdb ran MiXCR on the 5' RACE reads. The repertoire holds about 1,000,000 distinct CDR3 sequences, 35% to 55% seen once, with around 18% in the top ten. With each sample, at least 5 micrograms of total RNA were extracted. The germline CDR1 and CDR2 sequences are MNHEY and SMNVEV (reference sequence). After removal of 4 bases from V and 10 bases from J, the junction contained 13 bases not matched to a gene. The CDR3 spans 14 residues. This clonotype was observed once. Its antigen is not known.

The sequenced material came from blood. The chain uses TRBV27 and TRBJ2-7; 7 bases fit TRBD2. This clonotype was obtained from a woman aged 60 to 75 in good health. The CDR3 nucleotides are TGTGCCAGCAGTTCCCCCCAGTATCGGGAGGCCCAGTACTTC. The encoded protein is CASSSPQYREAQYF.